The 26 T cell receptor beta chains presented below share a single source sample, sequenced in a study of blood T cell repertoires in COVID-19 (dated by TCRdb to about 2020). Library prep was done by the immunoSEQ multiplex PCR assay. Entries here come from immuneACCESS through TCRdb and include only in-frame sequences with V and J called. Some clones fail to appear in such tables; in the studies checked, an unresolved V gene covers under half of the shortfall, and the cause of the remainder is unknown. The sample profile shows some 150,000 clones; approximately 84% of them were found once. 2.6% of the sample is in the top ten clones. Sequencing used peripheral blood. These receptors originate from a human donor with acute or convalescent COVID-19. The donor label of this sample is uncertain.

The rearrangement uses TRBV14 and TRBJ1-1; D ambiguous. Looked up from germline, CDR1 is SGHDN and CDR2 is FVKESK. This CDR3 comprises 13 residues. V was cut by 2 bases and J by 0 bases, with 4 bases left in between. CDR3 sequence reads: CASSQSVNTEAFF. The CDR3 DNA reads as TGTGCCAGCAGCCAATCAGTGAACACTGAAGCTTTCTTT.

In DNA form, the CDR3 reads TGTGCCAGCAGCCCAGGACTAGCGGGGTCCACCGGGGAGCTGTTTTTT. As protein: CASSPGLAGSTGELFF. V is TRBV27 and J is TRBJ2-2; the match to TRBD2 covers 12 bases. Germline CDR1 MNHEY, CDR2 SMNVEV (reference sequence). The CDR3 is 16 amino acids. Trimming took 6 bases from V and 4 from J; bases not matched to a gene: 6.

This clone has just one count. The chain joins TRBV7-9 to TRBJ1-6, with D maybe TRBD1 (5 bases). The CDR3 length is 13 residues. Germline CDR1 reads SEHNR; CDR2 reads FQNEAQ (reference sequence). The ends were cut back, 7 bases at V and 8 bases at J, with 12 bases in the middle. CDR3 amino acids: CASTIGGDSPLHF. CDR3 coding DNA: TGTGCCAGCACCATCGGGGGGGATTCACCCCTCCACTTT.

The chain couples TRBV2 to TRBJ1-4; D may be TRBD1 (6 bases). The germline V gene has CDR1 SNHLY and CDR2 FYNNEI. Trimming cost V 4 bases and J 0 bases, with 12 bases left between them. The CDR3 length is 16 residues. As DNA, the CDR3 is TGTGCCAGCAGTGTTTACAGGACAGCAACTAATGAAAAACTGTTTTTT. Translated: CASSVYRTATNEKLFF.

The chain links TRBV4-2 to TRBJ1-2; 9 bases match TRBD1. Per germline, CDR1 LGHNA and CDR2 YNFKEQ. This CDR3 has 17 amino acids. J gave up 2 bases and V 0 bases, and 7 bases lay outside the gene matches. The chain's CDR3 is CASSQDLRQGGNYGYTF. The CDR3 nucleotides read TGTGCCAGCAGCCAAGATCTAAGACAGGGGGGAAACTATGGCTACACCTTC.

The CDR3 nucleotides read TGTGCCAGCAGCTTAAAGAGGGGGGGCGGAAACACCATATATTTT. Translated: CASSLKRGGGNTIYF. V gene TRBV3-1 (or the pseudogene TRBV3-2) combines with J gene TRBJ1-3; D is possibly TRBD1 (6 bases). The CDR3 length is 15 residues. Trimming cost V 5 bases and J 4 bases, with 15 bases left between them. Germline CDR1 is LGHDT and CDR2 is YNNKEL (reference sequence).

This clone was counted a single time. The chain employs TRBV6-2 or TRBV6-3 and TRBJ2-7; D remains ambiguous. The ends were cut back, 6 bases at V and 2 bases at J, with 14 bases in the middle. The CDR3 has 14 residues. The V gene's germline CDR1 is MNHEY and CDR2 SVGEGT. The CDR3 sequence is CASSRPVAPYEQYV. DNA for the CDR3: TGTGCCAGCAGCCGCCCGGTCGCGCCCTACGAGCAGTACGTC.

This clone was detected only once. The CDR3 coding sequence is TGTGCCAGCAGTTATAACAGCCAGTACTATGGCTACACCTTC. This gives the protein CASSYNSQYYGYTF. The chain couples TRBV28 to TRBJ1-2; no firm D call. Trimming shortened V by 4 bases and J by 3 bases, and 12 bases separated the two germline ends. The CDR3 has 14 residues. Germline values: CDR1 MDHEN, CDR2 SYDVKM.

The chain links TRBV2 to TRBJ2-2; 8 bases fit TRBD2. The CDR3 has 17 amino acids. Per the germline V gene, CDR1 is SNHLY and CDR2 is FYNNEI. V was pared by 4 bases and J by 4 bases, with 11 bases of the junction left unmatched. The CDR3 protein is CASSVFTSGSSTGELFF. CDR3 DNA: TGTGCCAGCAGTGTGTTCACTAGCGGCTCTAGCACCGGGGAGCTGTTTTTT.

This rearrangement joins TRBV29-1 to TRBJ2-1, with unresolved D. Trimming removed 6 bases at V and 5 bases at J, with 14 bases between. Germline V gene lookup returns CDR1 SQVTM and CDR2 ANQGSEA. The CDR3 spans 13 residues. The CDR3 DNA follows: TGCAGCGTCCCCGCGTGGTTCGACAATGAGCAGTTCTTC. Protein product: CSVPAWFDNEQFF.

This clone was detected once. The chain combines TRBV19 with TRBJ1-2, with no clear D. The ends were cut back, 5 bases at V and 8 bases at J, with 12 bases in the middle. CDR1 is LNHDA and CDR2 is SQIVND in the germline V gene (reference sequence). This CDR3 contains 12 residues. As DNA, the CDR3 is TGTGCCAGTAGTGCCGCCGGTCGGGGCTACACCTTC. Encoded protein: CASSAAGRGYTF. Together with reference TRBV19 and TRBJ1-2, the CDR3 gives the full variable domain: DGGITQSPKYLFRKEGQNVTLSCEQNLNHDAMYWYRQDPGQGLRLIYYSQIVNDFQKGDIAEGYSVSREKKESFPLTVTSAQKNPTAFYLCASSAAGRGYTFGSGTRLTVV.

J is TRBJ1-1 and V is TRBV27; 10 bases fit TRBD1. The CDR3 totals 15 residues. The germline V gene encodes CDR1 MNHEY and CDR2 SMNVEV (reference sequence). J lost 5 bases, V lost 4 bases, and 7 bases had no gene match. The CDR3 DNA reads TGTGCCAGCAGTTCACCGGGACAGGGGTTTACTGAAGCTTTCTTT. Its translation: CASSSPGQGFTEAFF.

The chain recombines TRBV18 with TRBJ2-6; TRBD2 aligns across 10 bases. After removal of 3 bases from V and 2 bases from J, the junction contained 1 base not matched to a gene. CDR3 length: 16 amino acids. Germline V gives CDR1 KGHSH, CDR2 LQKENI. CDR3 loop: CASSPGTSAGANVLTF. CDR3 nucleotide sequence: TGTGCCAGCTCACCCGGGACTAGCGCTGGGGCCAACGTCCTGACTTTC.

The chain uses TRBV7-3 and TRBJ2-1; TRBD1 matches at 7 bases. The CDR3 is made up of 19 amino acids. The junction had 18 bases not matched to a gene; V was cut back by 5 bases and J by 2 bases. Per the germline V gene, CDR1 is SGHTA and CDR2 is FQGTGA. The CDR3 DNA sequence: TGTGCCAGCAGCCGAATGACACAGAGTGGACAGGCGGCCTACAATGAGCAGTTCTTC. It codes for CASSRMTQSGQAAYNEQFF. Full variable domain (outside the CDR3, taken from reference TRBV7-3 and TRBJ2-1): GAGVSQTPSNKVTEKGKYVELRCDPISGHTALYWYRQSLGQGPEFLIYFQGTGAADDSGLPNDRFFAVRPEGSVSTLKIQRTERGDSAVYLCASSRMTQSGQAAYNEQFFGPGTRLTVL.

The rearrangement uses TRBV7-3 and TRBJ2-2; 11 bases fit TRBD2. The V and J ends lost 0 bases and 1 base, in that order; junction bases with no gene match: 4. The CDR3 extends over 18 amino acids. Germline CDR1 reads SGHTA; CDR2 reads FQGTGA. In DNA, the CDR3 is TGTGCCAGCAGCTTAACCCCTCTAGCGGGGGGGAACACCGGGGAGCTGTTTTTT. This codes for CASSLTPLAGGNTGELFF.

The chain combines TRBV5-4 with TRBJ1-4; perhaps TRBD1 as D (5 bases). Between the trimmed V and J ends, which lost 4 bases and 8 bases, there was a span of 15 bases. The CDR3 covers 14 residues. CDR1 is SGHNT and CDR2 is YYREEE in the germline V gene (reference sequence). The CDR3 here is CASSLAGIEEKLFF. The CDR3 DNA reads as TGTGCCAGCAGCCTTGCAGGGATCGAGGAAAAACTGTTTTTT.

This chain uses TRBV23-1 with TRBJ2-7; 9 nucleotides align to TRBD1. TRBV23-1 is recorded as an ORF, its role being uncertain. The CDR3 spans 16 residues. Trimming at V came to 5 bases and at J to 4 bases, leaving 12 bases not matched to a gene. CDR3 nucleotides: TGCGCCAGCAGTATATCCGGGACAGGGCTCCCTTACGAGCAGTACGTC. Its translation: CASSISGTGLPYEQYV.

The chain links TRBV7-9 to TRBJ1-4; maybe TRBD1 (5 bases). CDR1 SEHNR and CDR2 FQNEAQ come from the germline V gene (reference sequence). Between the trimmed V and J ends, which lost 3 bases and 7 bases, there was a span of 12 bases. The CDR3 runs to 14 residues. This chain's CDR3 is CASSFAGVGEKLFF. CDR3 DNA sequence: TGTGCCAGCAGCTTCGCGGGGGTTGGTGAAAAACTGTTTTTT.

This clone came up once. The rearrangement joins TRBV9 to TRBJ1-2, with D possibly matching TRBD1 (6 bases). Trimming cost V 1 base and J 5 bases, with 12 bases left between them. The CDR3 consists of 14 residues. Per germline, CDR1 SGDLS and CDR2 YYNGEE. CDR3 residues: CASSVTTGTYGYTF. CDR3 nucleotides: TGTGCCAGCAGCGTAACCACAGGGACATATGGCTACACCTTC.

V gene TRBV11-2 combines with J gene TRBJ2-5, with D possibly being TRBD2 (7 bases). V was cut by 1 base and J by 5 bases, with 20 bases left in between. Germline assignment: CDR1 SGHAT and CDR2 FQNNGV. This CDR3 comprises 17 residues. CDR3 in DNA: TGTGCCAGCAGCTTAGGGGTGACAGGCCCCGGGGGGGAGACCCAGTACTTC. Its protein product is CASSLGVTGPGGETQYF.

The gene calls are TRBV18 and TRBJ1-4; maybe TRBD1 (5 bases). CDR1 is KGHSH, CDR2 LQKENI, per germline. The V end lost 0 bases, the J end lost 9 bases, and 17 bases lay between the germline ends. The CDR3 consists of 16 residues. Here the CDR3 reads CASSPPVAGKKQKLFF. CDR3 coding DNA: TGTGCCAGCTCACCACCGGTGGCAGGGAAGAAGCAAAAACTGTTTTTT. The full variable domain, its missing parts supplied by reference TRBV18 and TRBJ1-4, is NAGVMQNPRHLVRRRGQEARLRCSPMKGHSHVYWYRQLPEEGLKFMVYLQKENIIDESGMPKERFSAEFPKEGPSILRIQQVVRGDSAAYFCASSPPVAGKKQKLFFGSGTQLSVL.

The V call is TRBV18, the J call TRBJ2-1, with unresolved D. This CDR3 is 15 amino acids long. CDR1 is KGHSH and CDR2 is LQKENI in the germline V gene. Deletions cut 1 base from V and 4 bases from J, with 11 bases between. The CDR3: CASSPLSLMYNEQFF. CDR3 coding DNA: TGTGCCAGCTCACCACTTTCACTAATGTACAATGAGCAGTTCTTC.

This clone was observed a handful of times. This chain connects TRBV19 to TRBJ2-3; a possible D gene is TRBD2 (6 bases). CDR3 length equals 14 residues. Germline lookup yields CDR1 LNHDA and CDR2 SQIVND (reference sequence). Trimming shortened V by 1 base and J by 5 bases, and 10 bases separated the two germline ends. Here the CDR3 reads CASSIGQGGDTQYF. CDR3 nucleotides: TGTGCCAGTAGTATAGGTCAGGGAGGAGATACGCAGTATTTT.

The chain couples TRBV24-1 to TRBJ2-1, with D possibly being TRBD1 (5 bases). V lost 3 bases to trimming and J lost 0 bases, with 11 bases between them. The CDR3 has 16 amino acids. Germline CDR1 is KGHDR and CDR2 is SFDVKD. CDR3 DNA sequence: TGTGCCACCAGTGATCAGGGTTTCGGCTCCTACAATGAGCAGTTCTTC. It yields the protein CATSDQGFGSYNEQFF.

This chain joins TRBV5-1 and TRBJ2-1; TRBD1 matches at 7 bases. Germline CDR1 SGHRS, CDR2 YFSETQ. Trimming removed 4 bases from V and 4 bases from J; junction bases left unmatched: 11. This CDR3 is built from 16 residues. DNA for the CDR3: TGCGCCAGCAGCGTGTCCGGGACAGAGATTTACAATGAGCAGTTCTTC. Translating gives CASSVSGTEIYNEQFF.

This clone was counted between two and nine times. The chain recombines TRBV6-5 with TRBJ1-4; 9 positions match TRBD1. CDR1 is MNHEY and CDR2 is SVGAGI in the germline V gene. This CDR3 comprises 15 residues. The ends lost 0 bases at V and 6 bases at J; junction bases unmatched: 2. CDR3 region: CASSYSGDRDEKLFF. CDR3 DNA sequence: TGTGCCAGCAGTTACTCGGGGGACAGGGATGAAAAACTGTTTTTT.